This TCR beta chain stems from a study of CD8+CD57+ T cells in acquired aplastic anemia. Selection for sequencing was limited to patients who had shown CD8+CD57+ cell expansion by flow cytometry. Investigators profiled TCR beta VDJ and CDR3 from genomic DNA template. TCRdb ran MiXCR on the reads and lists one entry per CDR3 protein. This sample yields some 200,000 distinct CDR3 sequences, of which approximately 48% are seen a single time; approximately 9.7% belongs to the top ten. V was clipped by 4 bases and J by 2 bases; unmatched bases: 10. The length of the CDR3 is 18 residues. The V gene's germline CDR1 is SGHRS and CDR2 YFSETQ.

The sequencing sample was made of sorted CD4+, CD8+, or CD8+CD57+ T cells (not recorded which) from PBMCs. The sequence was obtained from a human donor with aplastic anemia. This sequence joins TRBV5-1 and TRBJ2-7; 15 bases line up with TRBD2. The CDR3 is CASSPGTSGRSGTYEQYF. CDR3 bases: TGCGCCAGCAGCCCGGGGACTAGCGGGAGGTCTGGGACCTACGAGCAGTACTTC.